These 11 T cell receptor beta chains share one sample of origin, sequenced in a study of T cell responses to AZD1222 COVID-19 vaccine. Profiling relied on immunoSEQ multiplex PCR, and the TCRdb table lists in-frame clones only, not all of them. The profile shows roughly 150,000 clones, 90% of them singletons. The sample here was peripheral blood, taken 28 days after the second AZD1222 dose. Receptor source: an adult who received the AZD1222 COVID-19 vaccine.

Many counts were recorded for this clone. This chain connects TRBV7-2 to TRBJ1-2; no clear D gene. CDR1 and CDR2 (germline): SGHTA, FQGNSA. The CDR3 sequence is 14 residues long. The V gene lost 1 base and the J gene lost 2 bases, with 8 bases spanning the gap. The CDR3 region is CASSLEGQNYGYTF. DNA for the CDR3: TGTGCCAGCAGCTTAGAAGGGCAGAACTATGGCTACACCTTC.

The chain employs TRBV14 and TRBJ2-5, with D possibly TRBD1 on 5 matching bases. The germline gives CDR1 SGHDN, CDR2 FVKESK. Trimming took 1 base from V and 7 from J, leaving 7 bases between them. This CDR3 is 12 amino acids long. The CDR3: CASSQGQGTQYF. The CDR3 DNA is TGTGCCAGCAGCCAAGGTCAGGGGACCCAGTACTTC.

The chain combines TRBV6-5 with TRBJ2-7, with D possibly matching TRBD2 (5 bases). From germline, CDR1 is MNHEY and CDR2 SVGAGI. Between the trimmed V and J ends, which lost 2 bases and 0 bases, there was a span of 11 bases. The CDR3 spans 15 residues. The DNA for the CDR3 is TGTGCCAGCAGTTACCGCCCTGGGAGCTCCTACGAGCAGTACTTC. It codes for CASSYRPGSSYEQYF.

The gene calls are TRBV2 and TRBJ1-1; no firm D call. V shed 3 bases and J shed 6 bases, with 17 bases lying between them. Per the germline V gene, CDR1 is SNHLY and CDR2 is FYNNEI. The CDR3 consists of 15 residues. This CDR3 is CASSETFSVRAEAFF. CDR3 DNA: TGTGCCAGCAGTGAGACGTTCTCGGTACGGGCTGAAGCTTTCTTT.

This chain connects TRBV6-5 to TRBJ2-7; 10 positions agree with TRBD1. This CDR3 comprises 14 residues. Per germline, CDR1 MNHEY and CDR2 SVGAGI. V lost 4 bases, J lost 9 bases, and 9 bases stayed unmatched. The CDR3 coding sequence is TGTGCCAGCAGTTTACGACAGGGGGCGCTTGGGCAGTACTTC. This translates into CASSLRQGALGQYF.

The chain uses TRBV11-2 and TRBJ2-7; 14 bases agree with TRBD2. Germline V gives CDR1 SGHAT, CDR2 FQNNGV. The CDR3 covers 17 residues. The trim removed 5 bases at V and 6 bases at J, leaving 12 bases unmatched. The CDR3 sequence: CASSPVTSGRARIEQYF. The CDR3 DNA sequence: TGTGCCAGCAGCCCTGTGACTAGCGGGAGGGCACGTATCGAGCAGTACTTC.

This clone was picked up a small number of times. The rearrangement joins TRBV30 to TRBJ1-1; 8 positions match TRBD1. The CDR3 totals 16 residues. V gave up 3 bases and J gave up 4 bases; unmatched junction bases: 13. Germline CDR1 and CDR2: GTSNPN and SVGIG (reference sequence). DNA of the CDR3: TGTGCCTGGAGGTACCGACAGGGGAGAGGGGGCACTGAAGCTTTCTTT. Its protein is CAWRYRQGRGGTEAFF. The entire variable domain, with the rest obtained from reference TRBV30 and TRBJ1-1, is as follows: SQTIHQWPATLVQPVGSPLSLECTVEGTSNPNLYWYRQAAGRGLQLLFYSVGIGQISSEVPQNLSASRPQDRQFILSSKKLLLSDSGFYLCAWRYRQGRGGTEAFFGQGTRLTVV.

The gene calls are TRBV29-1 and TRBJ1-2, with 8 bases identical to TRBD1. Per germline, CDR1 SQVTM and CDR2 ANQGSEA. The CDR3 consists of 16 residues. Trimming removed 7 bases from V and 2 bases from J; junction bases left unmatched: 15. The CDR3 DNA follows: TGCAGCGCTTTCACGCCCGACAGGGGTGGGAACTATGGCTACACCTTC. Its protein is CSAFTPDRGGNYGYTF.

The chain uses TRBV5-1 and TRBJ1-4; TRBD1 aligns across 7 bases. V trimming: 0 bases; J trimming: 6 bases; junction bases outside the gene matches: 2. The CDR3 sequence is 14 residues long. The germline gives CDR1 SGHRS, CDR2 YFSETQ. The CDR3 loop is CASSLGQGHEKLFF. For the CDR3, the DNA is TGCGCCAGCAGCTTGGGACAGGGACATGAAAAACTGTTTTTT. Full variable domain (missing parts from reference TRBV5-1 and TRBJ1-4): KAGVTQTPRYLIKTRGQQVTLSCSPISGHRSVSWYQQTPGQGLQFLFEYFSETQRNKGNFPGRFSGRQFSNSRSEMNVSTLELGDSALYLCASSLGQGHEKLFFGSGTQLSVL.

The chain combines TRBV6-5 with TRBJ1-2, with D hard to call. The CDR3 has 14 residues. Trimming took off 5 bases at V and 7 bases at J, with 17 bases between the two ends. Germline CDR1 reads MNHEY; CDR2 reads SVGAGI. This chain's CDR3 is CASSTSGRSRGYTF. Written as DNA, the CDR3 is TGTGCCAGCAGTACCAGTGGGAGGAGCCGTGGCTACACCTTC.

This CDR3 is CASSRGQAGNSPLHF. As DNA, the CDR3 is TGTGCCAGCAGCCGGGGACAGGCGGGTAATTCACCCCTCCACTTT. This rearrangement joins TRBV28 to TRBJ1-6; 8 bases are a match to TRBD1. With 6 bases clipped from V and 6 bases from J, the junction kept 7 bases outside the gene matches. From germline, CDR1 is MDHEN and CDR2 SYDVKM. The CDR3 loop spans 15 amino acids.